The source of this TCR beta chain is a study of CD4+ T cells in melanoma. Measured with immunoSEQ multiplex PCR; TCRdb has only the in-frame clones, and not every one. The sample lists 120,000 to 150,000 clones, about nine tenths occurring once. There are 13 residues in the CDR3. Trimming shortened V by 6 bases and J by 4 bases, and 13 bases separated the two germline ends. The germline CDR1 and CDR2 sequences are KGHSH and LQKENI. As regards this clone: Its target is unknown.

Study results and caveats: CD8+ T cell, macrophage and B cell function reportedly correlated with neoantigen-specific CD4+ T cells.

The chain uses TRBV18 and TRBJ2-7; TRBD2 is a possible D gene (6 bases). The receptor was isolated from a human donor with melanoma. CDR3 loop: CASSRGTGYEQYF. For the CDR3, the DNA is TGTGCCAGCTCGCGAGGGACTGGATACGAGCAGTACTTC.